What follows are 20 T cell receptor beta chains derived from one specimen sequenced in a study of blood T cell repertoires in COVID-19. Assay used: immunoSEQ multiplex PCR; TCRdb lists only in-frame clones, some missing. The top ten hold around 14% of the sample, which has about 140,000 clones, around 76% seen once. The sample consisted of peripheral blood. These receptors were obtained from a man aged 80 or over with acute or convalescent COVID-19.

This clone was recorded only once. The chain has TRBV6-5 and TRBJ1-4; the D is unclear. Germline-derived CDR1 and CDR2 are MNHEY and SVGAGI. CDR3 length equals 12 residues. V lost 7 bases and J 2 bases, leaving 5 bases between the germline ends. The CDR3, as DNA: TGTGCCAGCACTAGGACTAATGAAAAACTGTTTTTT. It codes for CASTRTNEKLFF.

The genes are TRBV11-2 and TRBJ2-1; 7 positions agree with TRBD2. The CDR3 has 13 residues. The germline V gene encodes CDR1 SGHAT and CDR2 FQNNGV. The ends lost 5 bases at V and 8 bases at J; junction bases unmatched: 6. The CDR3 DNA reads as TGTGCCAGCAGCATAGGCGGGGGTGATGAGCAGTTCTTC. It yields the protein CASSIGGGDEQFF.

The J gene is TRBJ1-6, the V gene TRBV7-2; tentative D call: TRBD1 (5 bases). Germline assignment: CDR1 SGHTA and CDR2 FQGNSA. V was trimmed by 4 bases and J by 11 bases, leaving 12 bases between them. CDR3 length: 13 residues. The CDR3 nucleotides read TGTGCCAGCAGCTCGGCCCCCAGGGCACCCCTCCACTTT. Amino acid sequence: CASSSAPRAPLHF.

The rearrangement uses TRBV21-1 and TRBJ2-3; the table's D call, TRBD2, has no DNA check behind it. TRBV21-1 is given as a pseudogene. The CDR3 consists of 11 residues. CDR3 sequence reads: CASTSGRLQYF. The CDR3 nucleotides read TGTGCCAGCACCTCGGGAAGACTACAATATTTT.

The chain joins TRBV7-8 to TRBJ1-1; D is perhaps TRBD1 (5 bases). From germline, CDR1 is SGHVS and CDR2 FQNEAQ. The V end lost 5 bases, the J end lost 4 bases, and 11 bases lay between the germline ends. This CDR3 contains 13 residues. The CDR3 coding sequence is TGTGCCAGCAGCCGTGGGGGGGGCACTGAAGCTTTCTTT. Protein product: CASSRGGGTEAFF.

The V and J genes are TRBV6-5 and TRBJ1-2, with 8 bases lining up with TRBD1. CDR1 MNHEY and CDR2 SVGAGI come from the germline V gene. The ends lost 6 bases at V and 6 bases at J; junction bases unmatched: 6. The CDR3 is made up of 13 amino acids. The CDR3 sequence is CASSGRGLHGYTF. The CDR3 DNA reads as TGTGCCAGCAGCGGCAGGGGGCTGCATGGCTACACCTTC.

This clone was counted between two and nine times. This sample includes further DNA sequences coding for the same CDR3. The chain combines TRBV7-3 with TRBJ2-3; 11 nucleotides match TRBD2. The J segment lost 6 bases and the V segment lost 3 bases, leaving 2 bases of the junction unmatched. Germline values: CDR1 SGHTA, CDR2 FQGTGA. This CDR3 is built from 14 residues. The CDR3 here is CASSFSGGEDTQYF. CDR3 in DNA: TGTGCCAGCAGCTTTAGCGGGGGGGAGGATACGCAGTATTTT.

The chain links TRBV19 to TRBJ1-2, with 8 bases that match TRBD1. Per the germline V gene, CDR1 is LNHDA and CDR2 is SQIVND (reference sequence). J was trimmed by 3 bases and V by 3 bases; bases with no gene match: 3. The CDR3 totals 14 residues. The CDR3 nucleotides read TGTGCCAGTAGTATTACAGGGGGTTACTATGGCTACACCTTC. Its protein product is CASSITGGYYGYTF.

V is TRBV4-3 and J is TRBJ2-3, with TRBD2 as a possible D gene (5 bases). V lost 4 bases, J lost 14 bases, and 19 bases lay in between. The CDR3 totals 13 residues. In germline, CDR1 is LGHNA, CDR2 YSLEER. The CDR3 protein is CASSPSLVGIRYF. CDR3 nucleotides: TGCGCCAGCAGCCCGTCACTAGTGGGGATTAGGTATTTT.

V gene TRBV28 combines with J gene TRBJ2-7; D not certain. The germline gives CDR1 MDHEN, CDR2 SYDVKM. The CDR3 consists of 14 residues. V was shortened by 5 bases and J by 2 bases, with 13 bases between the two germline ends. CDR3 in DNA: TGTGCCAGCAGTCCTCTGACATCAGCCTACGAGCAGTACTTC. Amino acids: CASSPLTSAYEQYF.

The chain is built from TRBV5-6 and TRBJ1-5, with 8 bases fitting TRBD1. V lost 0 bases, J lost 9 bases, and 14 bases stayed unmatched. The CDR3 loop spans 17 amino acids. Germline CDR1 SGHDT, CDR2 YYEEEE. DNA for the CDR3: TGTGCCAGCAGCTTGGGGTTTGCACAGGGGGTCCAATCGCCCCAGCATTTT. Protein: CASSLGFAQGVQSPQHF.

This clone has a single count. V is TRBV4-3 and J is TRBJ1-1; no reliable D call. Trimming shortened V by 1 base and J by 0 bases, and 3 bases separated the two germline ends. Germline V gene sequence: CDR1 LGHNA, CDR2 YSLEER. The CDR3 has 13 residues. CDR3 sequence reads: CASSQVVNTEAFF. The CDR3 DNA sequence: TGCGCCAGCAGCCAAGTCGTGAACACTGAAGCTTTCTTT.

The chain employs TRBV5-1 and TRBJ1-2; D is unresolved. This CDR3 spans 13 amino acids. Germline loops: CDR1 SGHRS, CDR2 YFSETQ. With 5 bases removed from V and 7 bases from J, the gap between germline ends came to 15 bases. CDR3 in DNA: TGCGCCAGCAGTAGGTATACGGGTACTGGCTACACCTTC. The encoded protein is CASSRYTGTGYTF. Drawing the rest from reference TRBV5-1 and TRBJ1-2, the complete variable domain is KAGVTQTPRYLIKTRGQQVTLSCSPISGHRSVSWYQQTPGQGLQFLFEYFSETQRNKGNFPGRFSGRQFSNSRSEMNVSTLELGDSALYLCASSRYTGTGYTFGSGTRLTVV.

The CDR3 bases are TGTGCCAGCTCACAGGAGACAGGGAGATCTGAAGCTTTCTTT. As protein: CASSQETGRSEAFF. This chain joins TRBV18 and TRBJ1-1; 7 nucleotides line up with TRBD1. Germline values: CDR1 KGHSH, CDR2 LQKENI. V shed 4 bases, J shed 6 bases, and the junction held 8 bases outside the gene matches. The CDR3 is 14 amino acids.

This chain uses TRBV3-1 (or the pseudogene TRBV3-2) with TRBJ2-7, with D possibly being TRBD2 (6 bases). Germline V CDR1 and CDR2: LGHDT, YNNKEL (reference sequence). Deletions cut 6 bases from V and 6 bases from J, with 15 bases between. The CDR3 consists of 13 residues. CDR3 region: CASRTRGTGEQYF. The CDR3 bases are TGTGCCAGCAGGACCCGGGGGACCGGCGAGCAGTACTTC.

The chain links TRBV7-2 to TRBJ1-5; 8 nucleotides line up with TRBD1. The germline gives CDR1 SGHTA, CDR2 FQGNSA. V lost 5 bases, J lost 7 bases, and 7 bases stayed unmatched. There are 14 residues in the CDR3. The CDR3 coding sequence is TGTGCCAGCAGCCCGGACAGGGCGGGGCAGCCCCAGCATTTT. Protein product: CASSPDRAGQPQHF.

This chain uses TRBV7-9 with TRBJ2-5, with 12 bases identical to TRBD1. Germline values: CDR1 SEHNR, CDR2 FQNEAQ (reference sequence). CDR3 length: 15 amino acids. Trimming at V came to 4 bases and at J to 5 bases, leaving 5 bases not matched to a gene. CDR3 sequence (DNA): TGTGCCAGCAGCTACCGGGACAGGGGGCAGGAGACCCAGTACTTC. Amino acid sequence: CASSYRDRGQETQYF.

This clone appeared a single time. The chain couples TRBV6-5 to TRBJ2-7; 9 nucleotides match TRBD1. This CDR3 region has 15 residues. V shed 8 bases and J 3 bases; nucleotides not matched to a gene: 11. The germline V gene has CDR1 MNHEY and CDR2 SVGAGI. In DNA, the CDR3 is TGTGCCAGCGCCCTGGACAGGGGCCGAAGCTACGAGCAGTACTTC. Residues: CASALDRGRSYEQYF.

As to this clone: The same CDR3 is also encoded by other DNA sequences in this sample. The J gene is TRBJ1-5, the V gene TRBV18, with TRBD1 identical over 9 bases. The CDR3 loop spans 14 amino acids. V was clipped by 3 bases and J by 4 bases; unmatched bases: 1. Germline V lookup: CDR1 KGHSH, CDR2 LQKENI. The CDR3 is CASSPGTGNQPQHF. CDR3 nucleotide sequence: TGTGCCAGCTCACCTGGGACAGGGAATCAGCCCCAGCATTTT.

The V gene is TRBV7-3, the J gene TRBJ2-3, with D perhaps matching TRBD2 (7 bases). V lost 6 bases, J lost 7 bases, and 23 bases lay in between. CDR1 is SGHTA and CDR2 is FQGTGA in the germline V gene. CDR3 length: 16 amino acids. CDR3 protein: CASSHQSGGGGNTQYF. The DNA of the CDR3 is TGTGCCAGCAGTCACCAGAGTGGCGGGGGCGGGAATACGCAGTATTTT.